This TCR beta chain was observed in a study of OX40 agonist ivuxolimab in advanced cancers. General study findings and limits: Undetermined was the antigen specificity of the expanded peripheral T cells. Among T cells, CD8+ cells averaged more expanded clones than CD4+ cells. There was clonal expansion of CD4+ and CD8+ blood T cells by week 6 at 0.1 to 3.0 mg/kg.

Worth noting for this clone: No antigen is known for it. The same CDR3 also results from other DNA sequences found in this sample.

TCRdb's copy holds only in-frame clones and misses some; the assay was immunoSEQ multiplex PCR. Of about 77,000 clones in the sample, over 70% were seen once. This CDR3 has 14 residues. Germline V gives CDR1 GTSNPN, CDR2 SVGIG (reference sequence). Unmatched junction bases numbered 2, after V lost 1 base and J lost 3 bases. The origin of this receptor is an adult with an advanced solid tumor such as melanoma, head and neck, liver or kidney cancer. The chain is built from TRBV30 and TRBJ2-7, with 11 positions matching TRBD1. Material: CD4+ or CD8+ T cells sorted from blood, obtained in a trial of the OX40 agonist ivuxolimab. CDR3 protein: CAWSAGTGGYEQYF. The DNA of the CDR3 is TGTGCCTGGAGTGCCGGGACAGGGGGCTACGAGCAGTACTTC.